Listed here are 14 T cell receptor beta chains from one sample, sequenced in a study of OX40 agonist ivuxolimab in advanced cancers. Produced via immunoSEQ multiplex PCR; TCRdb's table is partial and in-frame only. The table lists about 110,000 clones, less than 95% of them singletons. The source material was CD4+ or CD8+ T cells sorted from blood, sampled in a trial of the OX40 agonist ivuxolimab. The source of these receptors is an adult with an advanced solid tumor such as melanoma, head and neck, liver or kidney cancer.

V gene TRBV11-2 combines with J gene TRBJ2-7; 8 positions agree with TRBD1. The ends lost 5 bases at V and 4 bases at J; junction bases unmatched: 7. The CDR3 covers 14 residues. CDR1 is SGHAT, CDR2 FQNNGV, per germline. CDR3: CASSPQGVGYEQYF. CDR3 nucleotide sequence: TGTGCCAGCAGCCCACAGGGGGTGGGGTACGAGCAGTACTTC.

The chain is built from TRBV2 and TRBJ1-2; no clear D. CDR1 and CDR2 (germline): SNHLY, FYNNEI. V lost 2 bases and J lost 4, with 14 bases in between. There are 15 residues in the CDR3. CDR3: CASSERRDSIYGYTF. CDR3 nucleotides: TGTGCCAGCAGTGAACGCAGAGACTCCATCTATGGCTACACCTTC.

V gene TRBV5-4 combines with J gene TRBJ2-5; 7 bases fit TRBD1. The ends lost 4 bases at V and 1 base at J; junction bases unmatched: 7. This CDR3 has 15 residues. CDR1 SGHNT and CDR2 YYREEE come from the germline V gene (reference sequence). Here the CDR3 reads CASSPGTAPQETQYF. The CDR3 region has the DNA TGTGCCAGCAGCCCGGGGACAGCCCCCCAAGAGACCCAGTACTTC.

The V gene is TRBV30, the J gene TRBJ1-1; no firm D call. CDR1 is GTSNPN and CDR2 is SVGIG in the germline V gene (reference sequence). CDR3 length: 14 residues. Trimming left V 4 bases short and J 11 bases short, with 23 bases between. In DNA form, the CDR3 reads TGTGCCTGGACCAACTTAGAGGGTTTAAGAGGGGCTTTCTTT. Its protein is CAWTNLEGLRGAFF. The full variable domain, its missing parts supplied by reference TRBV30 and TRBJ1-1, is SQTIHQWPATLVQPVGSPLSLECTVEGTSNPNLYWYRQAAGRGLQLLFYSVGIGQISSEVPQNLSASRPQDRQFILSSKKLLLSDSGFYLCAWTNLEGLRGAFFGQGTRLTVV.

The CDR3 is CATSRVGGENTIYF. In DNA form, the CDR3 reads TGTGCCACCAGCAGAGTTGGGGGAGAAAACACCATATATTTT. The chain uses TRBV15 and TRBJ1-3, with a tentative D call TRBD1 (5 bases). Germline V gene lookup returns CDR1 LNHNV and CDR2 YYDKDF (reference sequence). Trimming took off 1 base at V and 6 bases at J, with 10 bases between the two ends. CDR3 length equals 14 residues.

The CDR3 here is CASRPEFANYGYTF. CDR3 coding DNA: TGCGCCAGCAGACCGGAGTTTGCTAACTATGGCTACACCTTC. V usage is TRBV5-1 and J usage is TRBJ1-2; D not certain. The CDR3 loop spans 14 amino acids. CDR1 is SGHRS and CDR2 is YFSETQ in the germline V gene. V was pared by 5 bases and J by 0 bases, with 11 bases between.

V gene TRBV7-3 combines with J gene TRBJ2-5, with 7 positions matching TRBD2. Germline-derived CDR1 and CDR2 are SGHTA and FQGTGA. CDR3 length: 15 amino acids. V dropped 2 bases and J dropped 1; count of bases not matched to a gene: 4. CDR3 DNA sequence: TGTGCCAGCAGCTTAGGAGCGGGGTCCCAAGAGACCCAGTACTTC. This gives the protein CASSLGAGSQETQYF.

This chain uses TRBV5-6 with TRBJ2-5, with D possibly matching TRBD2 (5 bases). CDR1 and CDR2 (germline): SGHDT, YYEEEE. V lost 5 bases and J 5 bases, leaving 19 bases between the germline ends. There are 15 residues in the CDR3. The CDR3 sequence: CASRPRAFRVETQYF. DNA for the CDR3: TGTGCCAGCAGACCGCGGGCCTTTCGGGTCGAGACCCAGTACTTC.

V and J are TRBV6-5 and TRBJ1-2, with D unclear. Trimming cost V 6 bases and J 0 bases, with 8 bases left between them. Germline V CDR1 and CDR2: MNHEY, SVGAGI. The CDR3 length is 13 residues. The CDR3, as DNA: TGTGCCAGCAGGACGGGTACTAACTATGGCTACACCTTC. The encoded protein is CASRTGTNYGYTF.

The chain links TRBV7-6 to TRBJ2-5; no firm D call. The CDR3 length is 12 residues. Per the germline V gene, CDR1 is SGHVS and CDR2 is FNYEAQ. V dropped 3 bases and J dropped 2 bases, with 4 bases sitting between them. The DNA of the CDR3 is TGTGCCAGCAGCTTCCAGCAAGAGACCCAGTACTTC. Its protein product is CASSFQQETQYF.

This CDR3 reads CALGTSQQDTQYF. CDR3 DNA sequence: TGTGCCTTGGGGACATCCCAACAAGATACGCAGTATTTT. This chain links TRBV6-6 with TRBJ2-3; tentatively, D is TRBD1 (6 bases). Germline CDR1 reads MNHNY; CDR2 reads SVGAGI (reference sequence). This CDR3 contains 13 residues. The ends were cut back, 11 bases at V and 5 bases at J, with 17 bases in the middle.

The genes are TRBV15 and TRBJ2-5; TRBD1 agrees at 8 bases. Germline loops: CDR1 LNHNV, CDR2 YYDKDF (reference sequence). The length of the CDR3 is 15 residues. Unmatched junction bases numbered 10, after V lost 5 bases and J lost 5 bases. DNA for the CDR3: TGTGCCACCAGCGGACAGGACAGGGTGGAGGAGACCCAGTACTTC. Protein product: CATSGQDRVEETQYF.

J is TRBJ1-1 and V is TRBV6-5; D gene unclear. Germline V CDR1 and CDR2: MNHEY, SVGAGI. Trimming stripped 5 bases from V and 1 base from J, with 11 bases between. The CDR3 is made up of 14 amino acids. CDR3 amino acids: CASSETPGNTEAFF. CDR3 coding DNA: TGTGCCAGCAGTGAGACCCCTGGGAACACTGAAGCTTTCTTT.

The V and J genes are TRBV6-1 and TRBJ1-3; D remains ambiguous. CDR1 and CDR2 from the germline V gene are MNHNS and SASEGT. The CDR3 runs 16 residues. Deletions cut 0 bases from V and 0 bases from J, with 9 bases between. The CDR3 region is CASSEAGSFSGNTIYF. CDR3 nucleotide sequence: TGTGCCAGCAGTGAAGCCGGCAGCTTCTCTGGAAACACCATATATTTT.